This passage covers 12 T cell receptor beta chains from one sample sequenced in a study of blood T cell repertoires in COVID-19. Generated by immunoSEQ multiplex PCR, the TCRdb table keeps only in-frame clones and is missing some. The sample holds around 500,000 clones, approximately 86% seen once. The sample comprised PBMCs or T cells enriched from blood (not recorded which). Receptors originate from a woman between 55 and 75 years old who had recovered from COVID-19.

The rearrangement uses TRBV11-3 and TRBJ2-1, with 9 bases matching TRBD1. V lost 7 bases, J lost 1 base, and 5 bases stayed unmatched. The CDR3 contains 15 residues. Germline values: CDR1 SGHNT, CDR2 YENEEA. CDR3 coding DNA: TGTGCCAGCAACTCCGGGACAGGGTCCTACAATGAGCAGTTCTTC. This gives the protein CASNSGTGSYNEQFF.

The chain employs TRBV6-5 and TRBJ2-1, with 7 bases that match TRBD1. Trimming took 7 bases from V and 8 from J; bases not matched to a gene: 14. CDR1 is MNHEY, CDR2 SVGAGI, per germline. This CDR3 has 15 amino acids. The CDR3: CASKTSTGTSYEQFF. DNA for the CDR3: TGTGCCAGCAAGACCTCGACAGGGACCTCATATGAGCAGTTCTTC.

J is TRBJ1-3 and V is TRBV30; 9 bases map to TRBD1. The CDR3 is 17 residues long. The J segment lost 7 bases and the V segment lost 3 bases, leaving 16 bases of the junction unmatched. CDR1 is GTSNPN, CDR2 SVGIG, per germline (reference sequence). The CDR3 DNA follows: TGTGCCTGGAGCTTAACCGGGACAGGGATTTTGTTGAACACCATATATTTT. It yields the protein CAWSLTGTGILLNTIYF.

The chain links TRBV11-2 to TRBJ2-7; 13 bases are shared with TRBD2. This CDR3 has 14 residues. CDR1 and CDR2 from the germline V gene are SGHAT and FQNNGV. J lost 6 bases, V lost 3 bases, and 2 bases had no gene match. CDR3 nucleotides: TGTGCCAGCAGCTTGACTAGCGGGGGGATCGAGCAGTACGTC. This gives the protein CASSLTSGGIEQYV.

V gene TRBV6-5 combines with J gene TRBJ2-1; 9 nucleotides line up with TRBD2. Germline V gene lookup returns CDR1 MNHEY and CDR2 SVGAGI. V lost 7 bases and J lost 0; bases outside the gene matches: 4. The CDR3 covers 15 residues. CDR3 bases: TGTGCCAGCAATCTAGCGGGGCTCTCCTACAATGAGCAGTTCTTC. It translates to CASNLAGLSYNEQFF.

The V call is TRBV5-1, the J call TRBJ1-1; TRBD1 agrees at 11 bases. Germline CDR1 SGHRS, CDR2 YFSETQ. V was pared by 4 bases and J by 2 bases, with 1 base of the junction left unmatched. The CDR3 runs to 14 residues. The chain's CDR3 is CASSGQGANTEAFF. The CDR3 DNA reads TGCGCCAGCAGCGGACAGGGGGCCAACACTGAAGCTTTCTTT.

The CDR3 coding sequence is TGTGCCAGTAGTCTCTCCGGGGAGCTGTTTTTT. Its protein is CASSLSGELFF. The chain combines TRBV19 with TRBJ2-2; D is unclear. Per the germline V gene, CDR1 is LNHDA and CDR2 is SQIVND (reference sequence). The V and J ends lost 5 bases and 6 bases respectively, with 4 bases between them. This CDR3 contains 11 residues.

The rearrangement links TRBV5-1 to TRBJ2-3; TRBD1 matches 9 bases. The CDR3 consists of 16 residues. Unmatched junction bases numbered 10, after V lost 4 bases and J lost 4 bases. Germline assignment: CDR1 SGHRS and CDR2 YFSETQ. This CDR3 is CASSPGTGSRADTQYF. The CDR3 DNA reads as TGCGCCAGCAGCCCCGGGACAGGGAGTCGGGCAGATACGCAGTATTTT.

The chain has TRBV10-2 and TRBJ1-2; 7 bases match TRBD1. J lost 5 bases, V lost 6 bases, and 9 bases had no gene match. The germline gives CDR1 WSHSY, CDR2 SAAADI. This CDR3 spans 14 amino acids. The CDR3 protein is CASRETGLGYGYTF. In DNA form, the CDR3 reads TGCGCCAGCAGGGAGACAGGGCTGGGGTATGGCTACACCTTC.

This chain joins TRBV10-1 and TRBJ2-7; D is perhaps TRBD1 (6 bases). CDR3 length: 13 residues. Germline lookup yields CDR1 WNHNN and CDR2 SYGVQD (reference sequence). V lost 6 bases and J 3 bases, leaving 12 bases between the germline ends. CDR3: CASSAGTYYEQYF. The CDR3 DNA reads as TGCGCCAGCAGCGCCGGGACATACTACGAGCAGTACTTC.

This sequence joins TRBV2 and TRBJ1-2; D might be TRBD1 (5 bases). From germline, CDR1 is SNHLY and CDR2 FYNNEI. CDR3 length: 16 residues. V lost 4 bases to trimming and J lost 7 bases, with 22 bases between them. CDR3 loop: CASSGRELQGRGGYTF. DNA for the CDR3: TGTGCCAGCAGTGGGAGAGAGCTCCAGGGAAGGGGTGGCTACACCTTC.

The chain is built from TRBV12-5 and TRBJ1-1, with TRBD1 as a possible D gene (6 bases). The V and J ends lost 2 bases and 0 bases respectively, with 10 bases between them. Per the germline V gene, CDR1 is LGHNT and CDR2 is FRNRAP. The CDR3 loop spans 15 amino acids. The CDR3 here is CASGLSTGLNTEAFF. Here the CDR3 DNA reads TGTGCTAGTGGTTTGTCTACAGGGCTGAACACTGAAGCTTTCTTT.